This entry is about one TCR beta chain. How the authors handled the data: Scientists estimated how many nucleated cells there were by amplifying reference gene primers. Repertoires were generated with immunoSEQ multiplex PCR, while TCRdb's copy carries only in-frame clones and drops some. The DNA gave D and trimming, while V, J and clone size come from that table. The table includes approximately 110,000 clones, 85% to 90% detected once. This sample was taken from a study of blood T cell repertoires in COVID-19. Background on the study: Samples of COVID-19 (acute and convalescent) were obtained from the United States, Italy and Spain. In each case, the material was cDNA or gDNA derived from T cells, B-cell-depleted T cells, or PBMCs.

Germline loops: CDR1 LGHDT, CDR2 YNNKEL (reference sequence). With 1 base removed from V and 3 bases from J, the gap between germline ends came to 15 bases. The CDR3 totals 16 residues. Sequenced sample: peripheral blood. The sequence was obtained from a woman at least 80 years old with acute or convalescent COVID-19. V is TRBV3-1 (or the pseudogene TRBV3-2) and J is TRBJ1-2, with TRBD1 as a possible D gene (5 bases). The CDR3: CASSQGGLREYYGYTF. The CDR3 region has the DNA TGTGCCAGCAGCCAAGGGGGACTCAGGGAGTACTATGGCTACACCTTC.